The present TCR beta chain was sequenced within a study of cytotoxic CD8 clonotypes in ibrutinib-treated CLL. Study-wide background: Partial response was seen in approximately 24 patients and complete response in 2; after median around 5.5 years, roughly 14 stayed remitted, around twelve progressed. Study-wide results and limits: Shared public clonotypes were rare, and on treatment they either got smaller or stayed the same. Clonality was higher at ibrutinib response and returned toward baseline at progression.

Comments on this clone: The antigen remains undetermined.

A 1 in 200,000 to 1 in 1 million T cell depth was the sequencing target. TCRdb's table, derived via immunoSEQ multiplex PCR, lists solely in-frame clones and lacks some. Here the sample spans approximately 92,000 clones, around 77% being singletons. Germline CDR1 MNHEY, CDR2 SMNVEV (reference sequence). V gave up 4 bases and J gave up 4 bases, with 25 bases separating them. The length of the CDR3 is 18 residues. The V gene is TRBV27, the J gene TRBJ1-1; D is ambiguous. Source: PBMCs, taken after 24 months of ibrutinib treatment. This receptor was identified in a human donor with chronic lymphocytic leukemia. CDR3 nucleotide sequence: TGTGCCAGCAGTTGGGTGGGCGATGGTACACTGGGGATCACTGAAGCTTTCTTT. Amino acids: CASSWVGDGTLGITEAFF.